A selection of T cell receptor beta chains follows, all from one sample in a study of molecular identifiers for immune sequencing clone quantification. TCRdb processed the PCR reads anew with MiXCR; each CDR3 protein has one entry. Of roughly 630,000 distinct CDR3 sequences listed, about 25% were seen once; the top ten hold 0.78%. The sequenced sample consisted of naive CD8+ T cells from blood, with Jurkat cell RNA spiked in. The receptors here all came from a human donor in good health. Some libraries in this study had Jurkat cell RNA spiked in. Each CDR3 is given with its conserved first and last residue. The order of the fields is V gene, clone size, D gene, J gene, CDR3 DNA, CDR3 protein. D genes are given only for firm matches. Clone size is stated in some rows and not others, as once, few, many or a class when expanded.

V gene: TRBV6-5; clone size: many; D gene: NA; J gene: TRBJ1-1; CDR3 DNA: TGTGCCGTCTCGGCTCACGTGTCCACTGAAGCTTTCTTT; CDR3 protein: CAVSAHVSTEAFF
V gene: TRBV12-3/TRBV12-4; clone size: many; D gene: TRBD2; J gene: TRBJ2-2; CDR3 DNA: TGTGCCAGCAGTCGGTGGCTAGCGGGAGCGTACACCGGGGAGCTGTTTTTT; CDR3 protein: CASSRWLAGAYTGELFF
V gene: TRBV27; clone size: NA; D gene: NA; J gene: TRBJ2-7; CDR3 DNA: TGTGCCCGCCGTCCCCTCCTAACCGGTGCCCCCGCGCCGTACTTC; CDR3 protein: CARRPLLTGAPAPYF
V gene: TRBV7-3; clone size: few; D gene: TRBD2; J gene: TRBJ2-5; CDR3 DNA: TGTGCCAGCAGCTCCGGACTAGCGGGGTCAGAGACCCAGTACTTC; CDR3 protein: CASSSGLAGSETQYF
V gene: TRBV12-3/TRBV12-4; clone size: NA; D gene: NA; J gene: TRBJ1-1; CDR3 DNA: TGTGCCAGCAGTCCCCGGGCCCTTGCCACTGAAGCTTTCTTT; CDR3 protein: CASSPRALATEAFF
V gene: TRBV30; clone size: few; D gene: TRBD2; J gene: TRBJ2-5; CDR3 DNA: TGTGCCTGGAGTGTACTCGGGACTAGCGGGATCCAAGAGACCCAGTACTTC; CDR3 protein: CAWSVLGTSGIQETQYF
V gene: TRBV5-1; clone size: many; D gene: TRBD2; J gene: TRBJ2-5; CDR3 DNA: TGCGCCAGCAGCTTGGTGGGACTAGCCCTCCAAGAGACCCAGTACTTC; CDR3 protein: CASSLVGLALQETQYF
V gene: TRBV20-1; clone size: many; D gene: TRBD2; J gene: TRBJ2-7; CDR3 DNA: TGCAGTGCTAGGCGCGGGGGGCCGCCCTACGAGCAGTACTTC; CDR3 protein: CSARRGGPPYEQYF
V gene: TRBV4-1; clone size: NA; D gene: NA; J gene: TRBJ2-7; CDR3 DNA: TGCGCCAGCAGCCCCCAAGCTAGCGAGGGCCAGCAGTACTTC; CDR3 protein: CASSPQASEGQQYF
V gene: TRBV6-5; clone size: few; D gene: NA; J gene: TRBJ1-4; CDR3 DNA: TGTGCCAGCAGTTACTTAAATAGTGAAAAACTGTTTTTT; CDR3 protein: CASSYLNSEKLFF
V gene: TRBV20-1; clone size: many; D gene: NA; J gene: TRBJ2-7; CDR3 DNA: TGCAGTGCTAGCGGTCAGAACTCCTACGAGCAGTACTTC; CDR3 protein: CSASGQNSYEQYF
V gene: TRBV13; clone size: few; D gene: NA; J gene: TRBJ2-2; CDR3 DNA: TGTGCCAGCCAACAGGGCACCGGGGAGCTGTTTTTT; CDR3 protein: CASQQGTGELFF
V gene: TRBV27; clone size: NA; D gene: TRBD2; J gene: TRBJ2-1; CDR3 DNA: TGTGCCAGCAGTTGGGGAGGGGTCAGCTACTACAATGAGCAGTTCTTC; CDR3 protein: CASSWGGVSYYNEQFF
V gene: TRBV11-2; clone size: few; D gene: NA; J gene: TRBJ2-7; CDR3 DNA: TGTGCCAGCAGCTTAGATTGGCAGGTCGAGCAGTACTTC; CDR3 protein: CASSLDWQVEQYF
V gene: TRBV29-1; clone size: many; D gene: NA; J gene: TRBJ2-5; CDR3 DNA: TGCAGCGTACGGACATTTCAAGAGACCCAGTACTTC; CDR3 protein: CSVRTFQETQYF